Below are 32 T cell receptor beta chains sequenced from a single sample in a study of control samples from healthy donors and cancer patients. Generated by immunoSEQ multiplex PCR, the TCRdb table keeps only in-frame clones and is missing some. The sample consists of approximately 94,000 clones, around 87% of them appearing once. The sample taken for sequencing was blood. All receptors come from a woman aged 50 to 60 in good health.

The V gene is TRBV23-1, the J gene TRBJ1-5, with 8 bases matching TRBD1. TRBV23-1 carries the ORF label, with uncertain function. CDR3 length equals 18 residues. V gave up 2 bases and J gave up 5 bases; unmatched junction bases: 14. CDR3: CASSQPNRQGRLHQPQHF. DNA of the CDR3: TGCGCCAGCAGTCAACCAAACCGACAGGGGCGATTACATCAGCCCCAGCATTTT.

DNA for the CDR3: TGCGCCAGCAGCTTGGACACTCGGCAGCATTTT. Its translation is CASSLDTRQHF. This chain links TRBV5-1 with TRBJ1-5; D is unresolved. In germline, CDR1 is SGHRS, CDR2 YFSETQ. The CDR3 contains 11 residues. Trimming cost V 0 bases and J 13 bases, with 8 bases left between them.

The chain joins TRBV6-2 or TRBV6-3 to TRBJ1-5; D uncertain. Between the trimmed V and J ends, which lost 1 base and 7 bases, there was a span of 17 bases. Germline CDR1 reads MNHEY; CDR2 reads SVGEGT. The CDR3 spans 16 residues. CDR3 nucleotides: TGTGCCAGCAGTTACTTGGCAGGCTCCCTCGACCAGCCCCAGCATTTT. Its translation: CASSYLAGSLDQPQHF.

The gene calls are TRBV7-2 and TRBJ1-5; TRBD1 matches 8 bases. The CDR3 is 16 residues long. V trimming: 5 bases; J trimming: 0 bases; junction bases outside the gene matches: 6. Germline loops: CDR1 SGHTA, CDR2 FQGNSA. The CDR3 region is CASSNPDRDSNQPQHF. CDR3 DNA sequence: TGTGCCAGCAGCAACCCGGACAGGGATAGCAATCAGCCCCAGCATTTT. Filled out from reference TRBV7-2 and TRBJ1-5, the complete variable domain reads GAGVSQSPSNKVTEKGKDVELRCDPISGHTALYWYRQSLGQGLEFLIYFQGNSAPDKSGLPSDRFSAERTGGSVSTLTIQRTQQEDSAVYLCASSNPDRDSNQPQHFGDGTRLSIL.

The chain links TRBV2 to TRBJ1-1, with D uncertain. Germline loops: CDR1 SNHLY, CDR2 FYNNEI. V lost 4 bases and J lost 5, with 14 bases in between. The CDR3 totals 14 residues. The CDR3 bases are TGTGCCAGCAGTGGCGAAAGGGTGAGAACTGAAGCTTTCTTT. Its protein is CASSGERVRTEAFF.

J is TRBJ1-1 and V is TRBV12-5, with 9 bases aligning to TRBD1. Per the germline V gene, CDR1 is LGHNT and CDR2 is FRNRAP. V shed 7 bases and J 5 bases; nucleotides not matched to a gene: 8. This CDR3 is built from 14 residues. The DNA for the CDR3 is TGTGCTAGTGTTTCACAGGGGGCTCTTACTGAAGCTTTCTTT. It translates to CASVSQGALTEAFF.

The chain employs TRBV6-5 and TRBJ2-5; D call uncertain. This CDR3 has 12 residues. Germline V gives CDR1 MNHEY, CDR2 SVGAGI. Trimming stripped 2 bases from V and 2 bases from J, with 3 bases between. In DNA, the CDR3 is TGTGCCAGCAGTTACGGTCAAGAGACCCAGTACTTC. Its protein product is CASSYGQETQYF.

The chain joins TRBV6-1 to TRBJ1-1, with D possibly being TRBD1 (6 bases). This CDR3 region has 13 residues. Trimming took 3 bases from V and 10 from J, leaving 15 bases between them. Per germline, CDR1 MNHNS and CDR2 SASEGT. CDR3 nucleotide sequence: TGTGCCAGCAGTGAGTCCCAGGGGTCGAGAGCTTTCTTT. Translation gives CASSESQGSRAFF.

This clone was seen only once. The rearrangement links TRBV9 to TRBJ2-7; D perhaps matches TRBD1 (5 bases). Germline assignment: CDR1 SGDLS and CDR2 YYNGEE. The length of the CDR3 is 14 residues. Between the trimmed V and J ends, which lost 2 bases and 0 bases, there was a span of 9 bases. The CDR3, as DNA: TGTGCCAGCAGCGTGGCACAGGCCTCCTACGAGCAGTACTTC. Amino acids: CASSVAQASYEQYF. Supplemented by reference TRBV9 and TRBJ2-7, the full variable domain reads DSGVTQTPKHLITATGQRVTLRCSPRSGDLSVYWYQQSLDQGLQFLIQYYNGEERAKGNILERFSAQQFPDLHSELNLSSLELGDSALYFCASSVAQASYEQYFGPGTRLTVT.

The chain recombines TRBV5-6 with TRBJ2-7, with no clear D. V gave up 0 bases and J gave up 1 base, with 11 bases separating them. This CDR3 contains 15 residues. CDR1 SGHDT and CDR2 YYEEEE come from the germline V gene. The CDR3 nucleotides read TGTGCCAGCAGCTTGGGGTGGACGGTTTCCTACGAGCAGTACTTC. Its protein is CASSLGWTVSYEQYF. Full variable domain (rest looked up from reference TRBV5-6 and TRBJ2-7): DAGVTQSPTHLIKTRGQQVTLRCSPKSGHDTVSWYQQALGQGPQFIFQYYEEEERQRGNFPDRFSGHQFPNYSSELNVNALLLGDSALYLCASSLGWTVSYEQYFGPGTRLTVT.

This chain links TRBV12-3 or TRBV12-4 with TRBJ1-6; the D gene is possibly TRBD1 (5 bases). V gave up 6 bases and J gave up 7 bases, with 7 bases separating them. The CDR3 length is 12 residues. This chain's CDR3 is CASSRENSPLHF. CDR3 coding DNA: TGTGCCAGCAGCAGGGAGAATTCACCCCTCCACTTT.

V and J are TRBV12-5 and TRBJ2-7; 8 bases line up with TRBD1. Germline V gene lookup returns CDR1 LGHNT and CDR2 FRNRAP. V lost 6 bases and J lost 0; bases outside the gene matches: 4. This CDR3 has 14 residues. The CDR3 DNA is TGTGCTAGTGGCACCGGGACAGGCTCCTACGAGCAGTACTTC. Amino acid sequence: CASGTGTGSYEQYF.

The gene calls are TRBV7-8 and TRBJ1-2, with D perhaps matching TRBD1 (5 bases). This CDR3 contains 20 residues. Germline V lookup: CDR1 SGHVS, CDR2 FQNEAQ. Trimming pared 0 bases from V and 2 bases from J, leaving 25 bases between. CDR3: CASSLARVRTPDRLNYGYTF. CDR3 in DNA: TGTGCCAGCAGCTTAGCGCGGGTTCGGACACCCGATAGGCTAAACTATGGCTACACCTTC.

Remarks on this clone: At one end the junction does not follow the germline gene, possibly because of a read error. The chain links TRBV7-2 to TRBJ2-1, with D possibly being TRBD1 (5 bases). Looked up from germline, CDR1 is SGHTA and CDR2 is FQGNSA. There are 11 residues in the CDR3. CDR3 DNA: TGTGCCAGCAGCTTAGTGGACATAAGGGTCTTC. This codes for CASSLVDIRVF.

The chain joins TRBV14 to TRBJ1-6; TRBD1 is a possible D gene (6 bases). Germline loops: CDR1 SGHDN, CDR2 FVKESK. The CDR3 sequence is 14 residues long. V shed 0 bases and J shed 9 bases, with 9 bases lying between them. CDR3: CASSQDRTASPLHF. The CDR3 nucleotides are TGTGCCAGCAGCCAAGATCGGACAGCTTCACCCCTCCACTTT. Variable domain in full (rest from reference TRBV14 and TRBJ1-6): EAGVTQFPSHSVIEKGQTVTLRCDPISGHDNLYWYRRVMGKEIKFLLHFVKESKQDESGMPNNRFLAERTGGTYSTLKVQPAELEDSGVYFCASSQDRTASPLHFGNGTRLTVT.

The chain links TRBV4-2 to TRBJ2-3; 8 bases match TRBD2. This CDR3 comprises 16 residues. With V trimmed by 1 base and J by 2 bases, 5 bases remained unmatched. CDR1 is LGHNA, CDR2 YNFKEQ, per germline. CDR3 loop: CASSQGQRGFTDTQYF. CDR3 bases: TGTGCCAGCAGCCAAGGGCAGCGGGGGTTCACAGATACGCAGTATTTT.

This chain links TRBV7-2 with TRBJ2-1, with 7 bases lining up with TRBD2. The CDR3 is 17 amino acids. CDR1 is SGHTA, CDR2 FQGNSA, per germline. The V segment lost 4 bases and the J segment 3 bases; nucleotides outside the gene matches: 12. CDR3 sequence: CASSSLDLAANYNEQFF. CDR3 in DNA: TGTGCCAGCAGCTCCTTAGACCTAGCGGCTAACTACAATGAGCAGTTCTTC.

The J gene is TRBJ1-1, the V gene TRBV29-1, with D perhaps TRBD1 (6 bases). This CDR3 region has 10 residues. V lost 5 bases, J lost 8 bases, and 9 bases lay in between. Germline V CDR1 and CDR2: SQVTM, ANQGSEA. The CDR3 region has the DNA TGCAGCGTTCGGGACATCGAAGCTTTCTTT. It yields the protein CSVRDIEAFF.

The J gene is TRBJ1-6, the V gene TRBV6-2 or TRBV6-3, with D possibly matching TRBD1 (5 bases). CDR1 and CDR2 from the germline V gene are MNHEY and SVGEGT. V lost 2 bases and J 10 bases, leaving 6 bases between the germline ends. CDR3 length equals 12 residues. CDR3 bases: TGTGCCAGCAGTTACGGACAATCACCCCTCCACTTT. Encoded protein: CASSYGQSPLHF.

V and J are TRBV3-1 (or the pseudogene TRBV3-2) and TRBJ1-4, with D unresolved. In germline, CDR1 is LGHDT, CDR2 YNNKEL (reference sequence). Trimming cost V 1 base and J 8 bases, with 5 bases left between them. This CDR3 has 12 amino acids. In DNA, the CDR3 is TGTGCCAGCAGCCAAGGGGCAGAAAAACTGTTTTTT. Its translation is CASSQGAEKLFF.

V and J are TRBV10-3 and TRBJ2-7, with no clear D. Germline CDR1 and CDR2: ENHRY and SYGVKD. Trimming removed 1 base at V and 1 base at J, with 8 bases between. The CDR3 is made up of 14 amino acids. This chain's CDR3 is CAISEFQSSYEQYF. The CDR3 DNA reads TGTGCCATCAGTGAGTTCCAATCGTCCTACGAGCAGTACTTC.

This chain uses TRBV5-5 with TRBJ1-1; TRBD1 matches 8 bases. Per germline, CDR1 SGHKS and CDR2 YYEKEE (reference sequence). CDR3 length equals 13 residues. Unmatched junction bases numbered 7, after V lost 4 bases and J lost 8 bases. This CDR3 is CASSPGTGIEAFF. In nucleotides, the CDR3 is TGTGCCAGCAGCCCCGGGACAGGTATCGAAGCTTTCTTT.

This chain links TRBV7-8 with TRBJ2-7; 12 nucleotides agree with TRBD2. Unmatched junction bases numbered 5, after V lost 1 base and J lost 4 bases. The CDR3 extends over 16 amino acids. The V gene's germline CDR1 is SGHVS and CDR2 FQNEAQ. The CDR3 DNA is TGTGCCAGCAGCTTAGGCGGACTAGCGGGAAGGTACGAGCAGTACTTC. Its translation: CASSLGGLAGRYEQYF.

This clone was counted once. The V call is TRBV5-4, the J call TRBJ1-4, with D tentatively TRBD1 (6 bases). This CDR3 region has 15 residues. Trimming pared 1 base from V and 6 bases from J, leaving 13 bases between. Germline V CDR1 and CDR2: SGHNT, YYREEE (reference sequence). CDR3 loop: CASSLNAGVDEKLFF. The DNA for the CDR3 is TGTGCCAGCAGCTTGAATGCAGGGGTGGATGAAAAACTGTTTTTT.

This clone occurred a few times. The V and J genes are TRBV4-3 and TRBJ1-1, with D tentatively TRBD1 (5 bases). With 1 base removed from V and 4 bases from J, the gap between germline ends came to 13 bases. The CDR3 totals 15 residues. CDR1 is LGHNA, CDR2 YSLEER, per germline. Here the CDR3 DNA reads TGCGCCAGCAGCCAAGGGGAGGGGAGGAGCACTGAAGCTTTCTTT. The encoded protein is CASSQGEGRSTEAFF.

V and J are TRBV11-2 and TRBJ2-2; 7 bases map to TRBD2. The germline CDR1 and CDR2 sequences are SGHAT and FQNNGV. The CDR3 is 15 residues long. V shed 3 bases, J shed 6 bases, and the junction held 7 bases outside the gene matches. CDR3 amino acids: CASSLGGFFAGELFF. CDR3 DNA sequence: TGTGCCAGCAGCTTGGGGGGGTTTTTTGCCGGGGAGCTGTTTTTT. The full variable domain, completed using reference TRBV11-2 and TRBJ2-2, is EAGVAQSPRYKIIEKRQSVAFWCNPISGHATLYWYQQILGQGPKLLIQFQNNGVVDDSQLPKDRFSAERLKGVDSTLKIQPAKLEDSAVYLCASSLGGFFAGELFFGEGSRLTVL.

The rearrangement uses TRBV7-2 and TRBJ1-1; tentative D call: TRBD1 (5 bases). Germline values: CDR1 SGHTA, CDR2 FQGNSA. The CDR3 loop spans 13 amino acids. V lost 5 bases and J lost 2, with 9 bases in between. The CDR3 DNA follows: TGTGCCAGCAGCCGTGACAGCAACACTGAAGCTTTCTTT. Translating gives CASSRDSNTEAFF. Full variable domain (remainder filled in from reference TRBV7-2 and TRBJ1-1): GAGVSQSPSNKVTEKGKDVELRCDPISGHTALYWYRQSLGQGLEFLIYFQGNSAPDKSGLPSDRFSAERTGGSVSTLTIQRTQQEDSAVYLCASSRDSNTEAFFGQGTRLTVV.

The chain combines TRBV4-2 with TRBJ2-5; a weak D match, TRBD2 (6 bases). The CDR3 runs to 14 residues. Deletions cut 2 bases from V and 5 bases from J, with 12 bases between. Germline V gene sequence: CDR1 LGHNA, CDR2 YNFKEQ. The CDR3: CASSQRGLVETQYF. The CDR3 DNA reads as TGTGCCAGCAGCCAACGGGGGTTGGTGGAGACCCAGTACTTC.

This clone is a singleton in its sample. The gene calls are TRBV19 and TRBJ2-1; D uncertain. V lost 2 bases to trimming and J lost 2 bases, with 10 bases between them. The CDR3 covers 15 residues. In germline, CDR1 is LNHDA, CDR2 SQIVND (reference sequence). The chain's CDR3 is CASSIPKLTYNEQFF. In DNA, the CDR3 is TGTGCCAGTAGTATACCTAAGTTGACCTACAATGAGCAGTTCTTC. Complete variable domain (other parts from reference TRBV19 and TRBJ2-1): DGGITQSPKYLFRKEGQNVTLSCEQNLNHDAMYWYRQDPGQGLRLIYYSQIVNDFQKGDIAEGYSVSREKKESFPLTVTSAQKNPTAFYLCASSIPKLTYNEQFFGPGTRLTVL.

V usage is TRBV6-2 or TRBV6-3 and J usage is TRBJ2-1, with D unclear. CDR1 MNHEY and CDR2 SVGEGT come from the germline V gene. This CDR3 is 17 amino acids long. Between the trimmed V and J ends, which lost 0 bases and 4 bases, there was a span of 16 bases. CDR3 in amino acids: CASSYSITASPYNEQFF. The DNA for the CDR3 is TGTGCCAGCAGTTACTCGATTACAGCCTCCCCTTACAATGAGCAGTTCTTC.

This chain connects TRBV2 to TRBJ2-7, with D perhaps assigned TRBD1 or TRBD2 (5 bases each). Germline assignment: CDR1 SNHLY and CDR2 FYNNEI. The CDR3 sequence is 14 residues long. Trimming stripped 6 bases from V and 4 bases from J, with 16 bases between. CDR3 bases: TGTGCCAGCAGATTCACCGGGGCCGCTTACGAGCAGTACTTC. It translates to CASRFTGAAYEQYF.

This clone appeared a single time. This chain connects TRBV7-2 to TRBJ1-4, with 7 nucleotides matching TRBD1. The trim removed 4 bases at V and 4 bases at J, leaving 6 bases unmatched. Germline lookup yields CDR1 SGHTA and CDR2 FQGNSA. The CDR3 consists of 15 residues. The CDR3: CASSSNRGVNEKLFF. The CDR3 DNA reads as TGTGCCAGCAGCTCGAACAGGGGCGTTAATGAAAAACTGTTTTTT.